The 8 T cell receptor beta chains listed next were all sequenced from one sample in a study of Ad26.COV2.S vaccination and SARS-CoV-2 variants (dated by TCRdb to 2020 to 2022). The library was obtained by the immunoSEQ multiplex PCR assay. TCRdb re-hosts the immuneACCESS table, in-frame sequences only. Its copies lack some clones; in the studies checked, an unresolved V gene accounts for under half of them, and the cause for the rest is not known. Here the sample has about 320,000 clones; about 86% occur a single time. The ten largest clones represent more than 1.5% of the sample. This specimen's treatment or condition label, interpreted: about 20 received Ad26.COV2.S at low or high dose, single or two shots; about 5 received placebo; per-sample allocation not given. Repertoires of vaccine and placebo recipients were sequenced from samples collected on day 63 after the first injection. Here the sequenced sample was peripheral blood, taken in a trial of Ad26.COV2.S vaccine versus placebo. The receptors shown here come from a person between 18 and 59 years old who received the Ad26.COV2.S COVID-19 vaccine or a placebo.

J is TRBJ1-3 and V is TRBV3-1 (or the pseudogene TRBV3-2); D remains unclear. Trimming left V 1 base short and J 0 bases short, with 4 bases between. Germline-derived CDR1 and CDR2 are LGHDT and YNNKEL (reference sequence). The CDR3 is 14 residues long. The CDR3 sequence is CASSQGSSGNTIYF. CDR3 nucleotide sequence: TGTGCCAGCAGCCAAGGCAGCTCTGGAAACACCATATATTTT.

CDR3 in amino acids: CASSFQPGDTEAFF. CDR3 DNA sequence: TGTGCCAGCAGCTTTCAGCCAGGGGACACTGAAGCTTTCTTT. V and J are TRBV11-2 and TRBJ1-1; maybe TRBD1 (6 bases). The CDR3 runs 14 residues. Trimming took 3 bases from V and 3 from J, leaving 11 bases between them. The germline gives CDR1 SGHAT, CDR2 FQNNGV.

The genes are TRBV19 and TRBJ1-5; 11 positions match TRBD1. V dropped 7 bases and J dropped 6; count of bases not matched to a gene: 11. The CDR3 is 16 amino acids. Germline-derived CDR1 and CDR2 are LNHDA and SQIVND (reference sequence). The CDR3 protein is CASNPADRGRGQPQHF. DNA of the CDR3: TGTGCCAGTAACCCTGCGGACAGGGGGCGCGGTCAGCCCCAGCATTTT.

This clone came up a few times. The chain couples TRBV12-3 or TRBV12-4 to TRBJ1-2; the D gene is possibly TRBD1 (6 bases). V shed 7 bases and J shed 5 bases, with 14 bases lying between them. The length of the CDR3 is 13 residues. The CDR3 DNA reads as TGTGCCAGCACTGCCAGGGGCCCGTATGGCTACACCTTC. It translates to CASTARGPYGYTF.

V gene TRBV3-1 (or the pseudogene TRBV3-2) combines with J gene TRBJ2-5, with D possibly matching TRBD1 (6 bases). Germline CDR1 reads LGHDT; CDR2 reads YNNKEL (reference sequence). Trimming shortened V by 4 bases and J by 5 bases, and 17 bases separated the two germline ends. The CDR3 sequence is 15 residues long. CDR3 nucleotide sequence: TGTGCCAGCAGCCTCAGGGGTCCCAAAAGGGAGACCCAGTACTTC. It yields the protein CASSLRGPKRETQYF.

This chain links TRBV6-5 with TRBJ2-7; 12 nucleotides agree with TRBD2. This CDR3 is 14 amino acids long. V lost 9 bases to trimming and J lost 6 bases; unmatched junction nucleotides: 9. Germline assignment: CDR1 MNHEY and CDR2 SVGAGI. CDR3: CASRASGGALEQYF. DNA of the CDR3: TGTGCCAGTAGAGCTAGCGGGGGGGCCCTCGAGCAGTACTTC.

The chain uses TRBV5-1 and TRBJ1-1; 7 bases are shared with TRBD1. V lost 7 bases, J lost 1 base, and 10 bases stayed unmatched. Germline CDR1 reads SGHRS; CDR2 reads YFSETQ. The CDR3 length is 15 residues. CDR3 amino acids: CASGEQGLENTEAFF. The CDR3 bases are TGCGCCAGCGGCGAACAGGGGCTAGAGAACACTGAAGCTTTCTTT.

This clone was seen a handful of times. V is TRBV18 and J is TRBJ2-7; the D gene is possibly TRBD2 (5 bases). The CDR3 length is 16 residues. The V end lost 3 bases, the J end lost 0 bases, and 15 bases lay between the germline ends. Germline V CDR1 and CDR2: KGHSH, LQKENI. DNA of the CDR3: TGTGCCAGCTCACCTTTTGTACCAACTAGCTCCTACGAGCAGTACTTC. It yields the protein CASSPFVPTSSYEQYF.